The present TCR beta chain was sequenced within a study of regulatory T cells in long-lasting Graves disease. General study points: The number of shared public clonotypes was higher in persistent patients (around 2,700) than new patients (966).

Building of the TCR beta libraries involved iRepertoire HTBI primers and Arm-PCR of CDR3 regions. MiXCR, applied by TCRdb to the multiplex PCR reads, yields one record per CDR3 protein. Counted here are approximately 470,000 distinct CDR3 sequences, around 21% occurring once; the ten biggest clones make up 7.8%. This clonotype was counted many times. Its antigen is unknown. Time point given: persistent/refractory GD, antithyroid drugs over 5 years with positive TRAb. RNA extracted from PBMCs served as the sequencing template. The germline V and J ends were trimmed by 4 bases and 2 bases, with 9 bases remaining between them. The CDR3 consists of 14 residues. In germline, CDR1 is LNHNV, CDR2 YYDKDF (reference sequence).

This receptor was obtained from a female donor with Graves disease. V gene TRBV15 combines with J gene TRBJ1-5; D is uncertain. This material consisted of peripheral blood mononuclear cells (PBMCs), taken when the disease was refractory, from a patient treated with antithyroid drugs. Here the CDR3 DNA reads TGTGCCACCAGCATGCCGGGCCGCAATCAGCCCCAGCATTTT. Translated: CATSMPGRNQPQHF.